A selection of T cell receptor beta chains follows, all from one sample in a study of early T cells in non-severe SARS-CoV-2 infection. TCRdb itself ran the 5' RACE reads through MiXCR, one entry per CDR3 protein. The sample yields under 60,000 distinct CDR3 sequences, about a tenth seen once. This specimen was whole blood, taken at baseline. The receptors derive from an adult who was a healthcare worker with PCR-confirmed SARS-CoV-2 infection or an uninfected control (not recorded which). Each CDR3 is given with its conserved first and last residue. A D gene is named only where the DNA matches it firmly. Size is omitted from some rows. Given values are once, few, many or a class for expanded clones.

V: TRBV6-2/TRBV6-3
J: TRBJ2-1
D: -
size: few
DNA: TGTGCCAGCAGTTACATCGGAAATGAGCAGTTCTTC
CDR3: CASSYIGNEQFF

V: TRBV11-1
J: TRBJ1-1
D: -
size: -
DNA: TGTGCCAGCAGCTTAGGGGTACAGGGTTTGAACACTGAAGCTTTCTTT
CDR3: CASSLGVQGLNTEAFF

V: TRBV5-1
J: TRBJ1-3
D: -
size: many
DNA: TGCGCCAGCAGCTTGGAGGGGTCCTCTGGAAACACCATATATTTT
CDR3: CASSLEGSSGNTIYF

V: TRBV30
J: TRBJ2-4
D: -
size: once
DNA: TGTGCTTTGGGCGGGTACGGGGACATTCAGTACTTC
CDR3: CALGGYGDIQYF

V: TRBV28
J: TRBJ2-5
D: -
size: many
DNA: TGTGCCAGCAGTTTACCCGAGAGGGGACAAGAGACCCAGTACTTC
CDR3: CASSLPERGQETQYF

V: TRBV2
J: TRBJ2-3
D: -
size: -
DNA: TGTGCCAGCACCACAGATGGACCAGCTAGCACAGATACGCAGTATTTT
CDR3: CASTTDGPASTDTQYF

V: TRBV28
J: TRBJ1-1
D: -
size: many
DNA: TGTGCCAGCAGTTTAGGAGGACACAAGAACACTGAAGCTTTCTTT
CDR3: CASSLGGHKNTEAFF

V: TRBV10-3
J: TRBJ2-3
D: TRBD2
size: few
DNA: TGTGCCATCAGTGAGCAGGAGGCGGGGGGAGATACGCAGTATTTT
CDR3: CAISEQEAGGDTQYF

V: TRBV5-1
J: TRBJ2-3
D: TRBD1
size: -
DNA: TGCGCCAGCTCCGGACAGGGATACACAGATACGCAGTATTTT
CDR3: CASSGQGYTDTQYF

V: TRBV12-3/TRBV12-4
J: TRBJ2-1
D: -
size: many
DNA: TGTGCCAGCAGTCGGGCGGATGAGCAGTTCTTC
CDR3: CASSRADEQFF

V: TRBV10-3
J: TRBJ2-1
D: -
size: few
DNA: TGTGCCATCAGCCGACCAGGACCTCTATTGTTCTTC
CDR3: CAISRPGPLLFF

V: TRBV6-6
J: TRBJ1-1
D: -
size: -
DNA: TGTGCCAGCAGTCCGTTAGAGGGCAACACTGAAGCTTTCTTT
CDR3: CASSPLEGNTEAFF

V: TRBV11-2
J: TRBJ2-3
D: -
size: many
DNA: TGTGCCAGCAGCCCAGGGACCTTCTATACGCAGTATTTT
CDR3: CASSPGTFYTQYF

V: TRBV27
J: TRBJ2-1
D: -
size: few
DNA: TGTGCCAGCAGTCCATTGACCCATGAGCAGTTCTTC
CDR3: CASSPLTHEQFF

V: TRBV18
J: TRBJ2-5
D: -
size: -
DNA: TGTGCCAGCTCACCCGGGACTCTAGAGACCCAGTACTTC
CDR3: CASSPGTLETQYF

V: TRBV5-4
J: TRBJ2-7
D: TRBD1
size: -
DNA: TGTGCCAGCAGCAGGACAGGGCCTACCTACGAGCAGTACTTC
CDR3: CASSRTGPTYEQYF

V: TRBV11-2
J: TRBJ1-6
D: TRBD1
size: -
DNA: TGTGCCAGCAGCTTAGATATGGGGACAGGGATCTCACCCCTCCACTTT
CDR3: CASSLDMGTGISPLHF

V: TRBV7-9
J: TRBJ2-5
D: TRBD2
size: -
DNA: TGTGCCAGCAGCTTAAAACGGCTAGCGGAAGAGACCCAGTACTTC
CDR3: CASSLKRLAEETQYF

V: TRBV20-1
J: TRBJ2-3
D: -
size: few
DNA: TGCAGTGCTTCCCGGGGGATCCGCACAGATACGCAGTATTTT
CDR3: CSASRGIRTDTQYF

V: TRBV5-5
J: TRBJ2-3
D: -
size: -
DNA: TGTGCCAGCAGGCCTGCTTCAGCAGATACGCAGTATTTT
CDR3: CASRPASADTQYF

V: TRBV20-1
J: TRBJ2-7
D: TRBD2
size: -
DNA: TGCAGTGCACCGACTAGCGGGAGAGGGAGCGAGCAGTACTTC
CDR3: CSAPTSGRGSEQYF

V: TRBV29-1
J: TRBJ2-7
D: TRBD1
size: -
DNA: TGCAGCGTTGAAGATACTAGGACAGGGGCGTACGAGCAGTACTTC
CDR3: CSVEDTRTGAYEQYF

V: TRBV12-3/TRBV12-4
J: TRBJ2-3
D: -
size: many
DNA: TGTGCCAGCAGCCACGGGACAAGAACCACAGATACGCAGTATTTT
CDR3: CASSHGTRTTDTQYF

V: TRBV11-2
J: TRBJ2-3
D: -
size: many
DNA: TGTGCCAGCAGCTCCACCCGGCGACAGAGCACAGATACGCAGTATTTT
CDR3: CASSSTRRQSTDTQYF

V: TRBV24-1
J: TRBJ2-1
D: TRBD2
size: -
DNA: TGTGCCACCAGTGATGAGGGTAGCGGGAGGGGGTACTCCTACAATGAGCAGTTCTTC
CDR3: CATSDEGSGRGYSYNEQFF

V: TRBV6-2/TRBV6-3
J: TRBJ2-1
D: -
size: many
DNA: TGTGCCAGCCGGTCCTACAATGAGCAGTTCTTC
CDR3: CASRSYNEQFF

V: TRBV18
J: TRBJ2-7
D: TRBD2
size: -
DNA: TGTGCCAGCTTTGAAACCGGGACTAGCGGGAGCTCCTACGAGCAGTACTTC
CDR3: CASFETGTSGSSYEQYF

V: TRBV20-1
J: TRBJ1-1
D: -
size: few
DNA: TGCAGTCCACCGTCAGGGAACACTGAAGCTTTCTTT
CDR3: CSPPSGNTEAFF

V: TRBV7-2
J: TRBJ2-7
D: TRBD2
size: -
DNA: TGTGCCAGCAGCTTACCTAGCGGGGGGGCCTCCTACGAGCAGTACTTC
CDR3: CASSLPSGGASYEQYF

V: TRBV7-9
J: TRBJ1-4
D: TRBD1
size: -
DNA: TGTGCCAGCAGCACAGGGGGCGGTCAAAATGAAAAACTGTTTTTT
CDR3: CASSTGGGQNEKLFF

V: TRBV7-9
J: TRBJ2-1
D: -
size: many
DNA: TGTGCCAGCACGGACACGGCATACAATGAGCAGTTCTTC
CDR3: CASTDTAYNEQFF

V: TRBV7-2
J: TRBJ1-4
D: -
size: -
DNA: TGTGCCAGCAGCTTAGTAAGGGGGAATGAAAAACTGTTTTTT
CDR3: CASSLVRGNEKLFF

V: TRBV18
J: TRBJ2-7
D: -
size: many
DNA: TGTGCCAGCTCACCACCAGGACGCCAGCAATACGAGCAGTACTTC
CDR3: CASSPPGRQQYEQYF

V: TRBV20-1
J: TRBJ2-1
D: -
size: many
DNA: TGCAGTGCTTTCCACGGTTATCTAGGCAATGAGCAGTTCTTC
CDR3: CSAFHGYLGNEQFF

V: TRBV7-8
J: TRBJ2-3
D: -
size: few
DNA: TGTGCCAGCAGCTTAGCTAGCACAGATACGCAGTATTTT
CDR3: CASSLASTDTQYF

V: TRBV11-2
J: TRBJ2-1
D: -
size: many
DNA: TGTGCCAGCTCGACTTCAAACAATGAGCAGTTCTTC
CDR3: CASSTSNNEQFF

V: TRBV29-1
J: TRBJ1-3
D: -
size: -
DNA: TGCAGCGTTGCAGGGCCTGGAAACACCATATATTTT
CDR3: CSVAGPGNTIYF

V: TRBV7-9
J: TRBJ1-5
D: -
size: -
DNA: TGTGCCAGCCATAATGGGGGGGATCAGCCCCAGCATTTT
CDR3: CASHNGGDQPQHF

V: TRBV5-5
J: TRBJ2-3
D: TRBD2
size: few
DNA: TGTGCCAGCAGCTCATCTTTGTGGCGGGAGTCCACAGATACGCAGTATTTT
CDR3: CASSSSLWRESTDTQYF

V: TRBV7-2
J: TRBJ1-2
D: -
size: -
DNA: TGTGCCAGCAGAACCGGGACGTATAACTATGGCTACACCTTC
CDR3: CASRTGTYNYGYTF

V: TRBV7-3
J: TRBJ2-7
D: TRBD2
size: -
DNA: TGTGCCAGCAGCTTAACGTTCGCTAGCGGGAAGTACGAGCAGTACTTC
CDR3: CASSLTFASGKYEQYF

V: TRBV7-9
J: TRBJ1-2
D: TRBD1
size: -
DNA: TGTGCCAGCAGCTTAGCGGGACAGGGGTATGGCTACACCTTC
CDR3: CASSLAGQGYGYTF

V: TRBV5-4
J: TRBJ2-7
D: TRBD2
size: -
DNA: TGTGCCAGCAGCCCGGGGACTAGCGTCTCCTACGAGCAGTACTTC
CDR3: CASSPGTSVSYEQYF

V: TRBV6-6
J: TRBJ1-5
D: TRBD1
size: -
DNA: TGTGCCAGCAGTGCCGGGACAGGCAATCAGCCCCAGCATTTT
CDR3: CASSAGTGNQPQHF

V: TRBV5-6
J: TRBJ1-1
D: TRBD1
size: many
DNA: TGTGCCAGCAGCTTGGGACAGGGAAGAACTGAAGCTTTCTTT
CDR3: CASSLGQGRTEAFF

V: TRBV30
J: TRBJ1-1
D: -
size: -
DNA: TGTGCCTGGAATCAGGGGAACACTGAAGCTTTCTTT
CDR3: CAWNQGNTEAFF

V: TRBV7-2
J: TRBJ2-1
D: TRBD1
size: few
DNA: TGTGCCAGCAGCTCCGCCGCGCTTACCCGGACAGGGGCAGCCTACAATGAGCAGTTCTTC
CDR3: CASSSAALTRTGAAYNEQFF

V: TRBV7-9
J: TRBJ2-3
D: -
size: few
DNA: TGTGCCAGCAACCTTTTCACAGATACGCAGTATTTT
CDR3: CASNLFTDTQYF

V: TRBV5-1
J: TRBJ1-2
D: -
size: many
DNA: TGCGCCAGCAGCTTGGAGGCAGACTATGGCTACACCTTC
CDR3: CASSLEADYGYTF

V: TRBV24-1
J: TRBJ2-3
D: -
size: -
DNA: TGTGCCACCAGAGGACCCCTCAGTGATACGCAGTATTTT
CDR3: CATRGPLSDTQYF

V: TRBV7-9
J: TRBJ1-2
D: TRBD1
size: -
DNA: TGTGCCAGCAGCGTAAGACAGGGGAGCTATGGCTACACCTTC
CDR3: CASSVRQGSYGYTF

V: TRBV4-1
J: TRBJ1-4
D: -
size: -
DNA: TGCGCCAGCAGCCAAGCTTACGGATTACATGAAAAACTGTTTTTT
CDR3: CASSQAYGLHEKLFF

V: TRBV7-2
J: TRBJ2-5
D: TRBD1
size: -
DNA: TGTGCCAGCAGCTTAGCCTTTACAGGGGCCCAAGAGACCCAGTACTTC
CDR3: CASSLAFTGAQETQYF

V: TRBV11-2
J: TRBJ1-2
D: -
size: many
DNA: TGTGCCAGCAGCTTAGCTGTGGGGACCTCCTATGGCTACACCTTC
CDR3: CASSLAVGTSYGYTF

V: TRBV20-1
J: TRBJ2-7
D: -
size: -
DNA: TGCAGTGCTCCCGGACGGTTAGACTCCTACGAGCAGTACTTC
CDR3: CSAPGRLDSYEQYF

V: TRBV28
J: TRBJ1-6
D: -
size: -
DNA: TGTGCCAGCAGTCCCCCTTTTGGGGAAGGATCACCCCTCCACTTT
CDR3: CASSPPFGEGSPLHF

V: TRBV6-2/TRBV6-3
J: TRBJ2-5
D: TRBD1
size: few
DNA: TGTGCCAGCAGACCGCAACCCGGGACAGAAATTCAAGAGACCCAGTACTTC
CDR3: CASRPQPGTEIQETQYF

V: TRBV20-1
J: TRBJ1-1
D: -
size: -
DNA: TGCAGTGCCAGGACAGAGAACACTGAAGCTTTCTTT
CDR3: CSARTENTEAFF